A selection of T cell receptor beta chains follows, all from one sample in a study of cytomegalovirus exposure and HLA in healthy donors. The protocol was immunoSEQ multiplex PCR, while the TCRdb copy is restricted to in-frame clones and leaves out a portion. The profile shows 150,000 to 180,000 clones, 75% to 85% of them singletons. Sequencing input: PBMCs. These TCRs come from a man younger than 45 in good health and CMV-seropositive. Both conserved end residues are part of each CDR3. A D gene is named only where the DNA matches it firmly. Size tells how often a clone was seen (once, few, many) or the class of an expanded clone, and some rows leave it out.

>TRBV30|-|-|TRBJ1-1
TGTGCCTGGAGTGTCCAGGTTGACACTGAAGCTTTCTTT
CAWSVQVDTEAFF
>TRBV4-1|-|TRBD1|TRBJ1-2
TGCGCCAGCAGCCCGGACAGGGGAGTAGGCTACACCTTC
CASSPDRGVGYTF
>TRBV5-1|-|-|TRBJ1-2
TGCGCCAGCAGCTTGGGACCGAGCGGGGGTGAGGGCTACACCTTC
CASSLGPSGGEGYTF
>TRBV5-1|-|-|TRBJ1-1
TGCGCCAGCAGCTCGGACAGCTTGAACACTGAAGCTTTCTTT
CASSSDSLNTEAFF
>TRBV6-1|once|TRBD1|TRBJ1-1
TGTGCCAGCAGTCAATTACAGGGGGTGAACACTGAAGCTTTCTTT
CASSQLQGVNTEAFF
>TRBV25-1|-|-|TRBJ1-4
TGTGCCAGCAGTTTAGAAGGAGCAACTAATGAAAAACTGTTTTTT
CASSLEGATNEKLFF
>TRBV7-8|-|TRBD1|TRBJ1-1
TGTGCCAGCAGCGGCTGGACACAGGGGGCAGCTGAAGCTTTCTTT
CASSGWTQGAAEAFF
>TRBV19|-|TRBD1|TRBJ1-5
TGTGCCAGTAGACGTCAGGGGGGTTATCAGCCCCAGCATTTT
CASRRQGGYQPQHF
>TRBV27|few|TRBD2|TRBJ2-7
TGTGCCAGCAGTTCGGAGACTAGCCCAACCTACGAGCAGTACTTC
CASSSETSPTYEQYF
>TRBV28|-|TRBD1|TRBJ1-2
TGTGCCAGCAGCCCCGGACAGGGGGCAGTGAACTATGGCTACACCTTC
CASSPGQGAVNYGYTF
>TRBV30|-|TRBD1|TRBJ1-1
TGTGCCTGGAGTGCCGAATATCGACAGGGGGGCACTGAAGCTTTCTTT
CAWSAEYRQGGTEAFF
>TRBV7-3|-|TRBD2|TRBJ2-1
TGTGCCAGCAGCTTACTAAGCGGGGGGGCTGGTGAGCAGTTCTTC
CASSLLSGGAGEQFF
>TRBV18|-|TRBD1|TRBJ1-1
TGTGCCAGCTCACCTTCTGGACAGGGAGGGGGCACTGAAGCTTTCTTT
CASSPSGQGGGTEAFF
>TRBV2|-|TRBD1|TRBJ1-5
TGTGCCAGCAGTGCGGAACAGGGGAAACAGCCCCAGCATTTT
CASSAEQGKQPQHF
>TRBV23-1|-|-|TRBJ1-4
TGCGCCAGCAGTCACGCAACTAATGAAAAACTGTTTTTT
CASSHATNEKLFF
>TRBV30|-|TRBD2|TRBJ2-3
TGTGCCTGGAGTGTACAAGCGGGAGGGCCCGGGGTTAGCACAGATACGCAGTATTTT
CAWSVQAGGPGVSTDTQYF
>TRBV27|-|-|TRBJ2-7
TGTGCCAGCAGTTCAACGGCGACTCCTCGACAGTACTTC
CASSSTATPRQYF
>TRBV30|-|-|TRBJ2-2
TGTGCCTGGAGTGGAGCCGCGAACACCGGGGAGCTGTTTTTT
CAWSGAANTGELFF
>TRBV19|-|TRBD2|TRBJ2-7
TGTGCCAGTACCCCTAGCGGGAGGGCCTCAGGCGAGCAGTACTTC
CASTPSGRASGEQYF
>TRBV9|once|TRBD2|TRBJ2-5
TGTGCCAGCAGCCCCCTCTCTAGCGGAATCCAAGAGACCCAGTACTTC
CASSPLSSGIQETQYF
>TRBV19|-|-|TRBJ1-2
TGTGCCAGTAGTACCACTTTGGTCAACTATGGCTACACCTTC
CASSTTLVNYGYTF
>TRBV7-3|-|TRBD2|TRBJ2-3
TGTGCCAGCAGCTTGGGACTAGCAGCAGATACGCAGTATTTT
CASSLGLAADTQYF
>TRBV12-5|few|-|TRBJ1-2
TGTGCTAGTGGTTTGGTACGCATTGCTGGAGACCAAAACTATGGCTACACCTTC
CASGLVRIAGDQNYGYTF
>TRBV6-5|-|-|TRBJ1-1
TGTGCCAGCAGCCGGACAGACACTGAAGCTTTCTTT
CASSRTDTEAFF
>TRBV4-1|-|TRBD2|TRBJ2-4
TGCGCCAGCAGCCAAGATCGGGGGGGGGCGTTAGCCAAAAACATTCAGTACTTC
CASSQDRGGALAKNIQYF
>TRBV7-9|-|TRBD2|TRBJ2-5
TGTGCCAGCATACCGAGACTAGCGGGAGAGGAGACCCAGTACTTC
CASIPRLAGEETQYF
>TRBV2|-|-|TRBJ2-5
TGTGCCAGCAGTGAAGGTGGGGCCCGAGAGACCCAGTACTTC
CASSEGGARETQYF
>TRBV7-9|few|-|TRBJ2-7
TGTGCCAGCAGCTTAGCCGGGAGCGAGCAGTACTTC
CASSLAGSEQYF
>TRBV27|-|TRBD1|TRBJ2-7
TGTGCCAGCAGTTTAGCCAGGGGGATAAACCAACCTTACGAGCAGTACTTC
CASSLARGINQPYEQYF
>TRBV7-2|-|-|TRBJ2-1
TGTGCCAGCAGCTTAAACCCGCAGGGCTACAATGAGCAGTTCTTC
CASSLNPQGYNEQFF
>TRBV7-2|-|-|TRBJ2-2
TGTGCCAGCAGTCCCGCTCGGCGGACCGGGGAGCTGTTTTTT
CASSPARRTGELFF
>TRBV7-8|-|-|TRBJ2-3
TGTGCCAGCAGCCAAACTAGGCCAGATACGCAGTATTTT
CASSQTRPDTQYF
>TRBV29-1|once|-|TRBJ2-2
TGCAGCGTTGGCGTTGAGGGGGAGCTGTTTTTT
CSVGVEGELFF
>TRBV7-3|-|TRBD2|TRBJ2-2
TGTGCCAGCCTCCCCGCTAGCGGGATTGGGGAGCTGTTTTTT
CASLPASGIGELFF
>TRBV29-1|-|-|TRBJ1-1
TGCAGCGTTGAGAAGGAGGACACTGAAGCTTTCTTT
CSVEKEDTEAFF
>TRBV30|-|-|TRBJ1-1
TGTGCCTGGAGTGAGATGAGGGTGGAGAACACTGAAGCTTTCTTT
CAWSEMRVENTEAFF
>TRBV7-6|-|-|TRBJ2-2
TGTGCCAGCAGCCGGGGGACAGTGAACACCGGGGAGCTGTTTTTT
CASSRGTVNTGELFF
>TRBV28|-|-|TRBJ2-7
TGTGCCAGCAGCCCTACCGGGACACCCTCCTACGAGCAGTACTTC
CASSPTGTPSYEQYF
>TRBV2|-|-|TRBJ2-7
TGTGCCAGCGGATGGTCCTTAGCGGAGCAGTACTTC
CASGWSLAEQYF
>TRBV4-2|-|-|TRBJ1-1
TGTGCCAGCAGCCAAGATAACAGGGACACTGAAGCTTTCTTT
CASSQDNRDTEAFF
>TRBV11-2|-|TRBD1|TRBJ1-1
TGTGCCAGCAGCTTAAGGGGGCAACTGGGGACAGCGATGAACACTGAAGCTTTCTTT
CASSLRGQLGTAMNTEAFF
>TRBV7-6|-|TRBD1|TRBJ2-7
TGTGCCAGCAGCCGCAAGACAGGGATCGAGCAGTACTTC
CASSRKTGIEQYF
>TRBV21-1|-|-|TRBJ1-2
TGTGCCAGCAGCAGTCGGACAGGGGGCCAGGACTATGGCTACACCTTC
CASSSRTGGQDYGYTF
>TRBV18|few|TRBD2|TRBJ2-7
TGTGCCAGCTCGCAAACTAGCGTTGTTGAAGGGTTGCAGTACTTC
CASSQTSVVEGLQYF
>TRBV10-2|-|TRBD1|TRBJ2-7
TGCGCCAGCAGTGAGTTGGACAGGGGGGGACAGTACTTC
CASSELDRGGQYF
>TRBV19|-|TRBD1|TRBJ2-5
TGTGCCAGTAGGGTACAGGGGAGCCAAGAGACCCAGTACTTC
CASRVQGSQETQYF
>TRBV7-8|-|TRBD2|TRBJ2-7
TGTGCCAGCAGCTTAGGCGGGAGGTACGAGCAGTACTTC
CASSLGGRYEQYF
>TRBV5-4|few|TRBD1|TRBJ2-7
TGTGCCAGCAGCCCCGACAGGGAAACCTACGAGCAGTACTTC
CASSPDRETYEQYF
>TRBV27|-|TRBD1|TRBJ1-2
TGTGCCGCGCGACAGGGGGCCTATGGCTACACCTTC
CAARQGAYGYTF
>TRBV18|-|-|TRBJ2-1
TGTGCCAGCTCACCCGCTTACCGGGAAAATGAGCAGTTCTTC
CASSPAYRENEQFF
>TRBV6-5|-|TRBD1|TRBJ1-5
TGTGCCAGCAGTCCGACAGGGAGCAGCAATCAGCCCCAGCATTTT
CASSPTGSSNQPQHF